The 10 T cell receptor beta chains in this list originate from one sample, sequenced in a study of blood T cell repertoires in COVID-19 (dated by TCRdb to between 2020 and 2021). The method was the immunoSEQ multiplex PCR assay. Sourced from immuneACCESS, this table was stored by TCRdb with only in-frame sequences that have V and J called. A share of the clones is absent; for the studies checked, an unresolved V gene accounts for under half, and the remainder has no known explanation. Here the sample has 150,000 to 200,000 clones; 76% occur a single time. Together, the top ten hold around 17% of the sample. The sequencing input was PBMCs or T cells enriched from blood (not recorded which). The receptors derive from a woman aged 45-65 years with acute COVID-19.

This rearrangement joins TRBV7-9 to TRBJ1-2; D call uncertain. The CDR3 runs to 15 residues. The V gene's germline CDR1 is SEHNR and CDR2 FQNEAQ (reference sequence). The V end was cut by 5 bases, the J end by 4 bases, with 17 bases between. The DNA for the CDR3 is TGTGCCAGCAGCCCGGACGGGAGTAGAATCTATGGCTACACCTTC. Translating gives CASSPDGSRIYGYTF.

The chain recombines TRBV7-9 with TRBJ1-2; the D is unclear. The CDR3 is made up of 17 amino acids. Germline V gives CDR1 SEHNR, CDR2 FQNEAQ (reference sequence). The germline V and J ends were trimmed by 5 bases and 7 bases, with 26 bases remaining between them. Written as DNA, the CDR3 is TGTGCCAGCAGCCCCAACCGTATAAGGACGGCGGCGGGTGGCTACACCTTC. Translated: CASSPNRIRTAAGGYTF.

V is TRBV28 and J is TRBJ1-5; TRBD1 matches 7 bases. Trimming took 5 bases from V and 7 from J; bases not matched to a gene: 8. The CDR3 extends over 14 amino acids. Germline CDR1 MDHEN, CDR2 SYDVKM. CDR3 sequence (DNA): TGTGCCAGCAGTCTCTATGCAGGGGGACAGCCCCAGCATTTT. It codes for CASSLYAGGQPQHF.

The rearrangement links TRBV11-2 to TRBJ1-2, with D uncertain. Germline V gene data show CDR1 as SGHAT and CDR2 as FQNNGV. V lost 7 bases to trimming and J lost 1 base, with 7 bases between them. The CDR3 covers 12 residues. CDR3 protein: CASTQLNYGYTF. As DNA, the CDR3 is TGTGCCAGCACACAGCTTAACTATGGCTACACCTTC. The full variable domain, its missing parts supplied by reference TRBV11-2 and TRBJ1-2, is EAGVAQSPRYKIIEKRQSVAFWCNPISGHATLYWYQQILGQGPKLLIQFQNNGVVDDSQLPKDRFSAERLKGVDSTLKIQPAKLEDSAVYLCASTQLNYGYTFGSGTRLTVV.

This chain uses TRBV7-2 with TRBJ1-2; D is ambiguous. This CDR3 has 14 residues. With 5 bases removed from V and 8 bases from J, the gap between germline ends came to 18 bases. Germline V CDR1 and CDR2: SGHTA, FQGNSA. The CDR3 region has the DNA TGTGCCAGCAGCGAACAAAGCGGAGGGTTAGGCTACACCTTC. Protein: CASSEQSGGLGYTF.

The chain combines TRBV19 with TRBJ2-3, with TRBD2 identical over 10 bases. Trimming took 7 bases from V and 4 from J; bases not matched to a gene: 8. Looked up from germline, CDR1 is LNHDA and CDR2 is SQIVND (reference sequence). The CDR3 consists of 15 residues. As DNA, the CDR3 is TGTGCCAGTAAGGGCAGCGGGGGGGCGTCAGATACGCAGTATTTT. Its translation is CASKGSGGASDTQYF.

The genes are TRBV19 and TRBJ2-6; possibly TRBD2 for D (7 bases). There are 22 residues in the CDR3. CDR1 LNHDA and CDR2 SQIVND come from the germline V gene (reference sequence). Deletions cut 4 bases from V and 2 bases from J, with 30 bases between. For the CDR3, the DNA is TGTGCCAGTAGTAAGGGATTTGGGCGGGGGACAAGAGCACTAACTGGGGCCAACGTCCTGACTTTC. Protein sequence: CASSKGFGRGTRALTGANVLTF.

This clone was counted a few times. The chain carries TRBV6-1 and TRBJ2-1; the match to TRBD1 covers 9 bases. The ends lost 1 base at V and 6 bases at J; junction bases unmatched: 1. Germline lookup yields CDR1 MNHNS and CDR2 SASEGT. The CDR3 totals 14 residues. This CDR3 reads CASSEGDRANEQFF. DNA of the CDR3: TGTGCCAGCAGTGAAGGGGACAGGGCCAATGAGCAGTTCTTC.

This sequence joins TRBV28 and TRBJ1-5; the D gene is possibly TRBD1 (5 bases). The CDR3 has 14 residues. V lost 2 bases, J lost 5 bases, and 10 bases lay in between. CDR1 is MDHEN, CDR2 SYDVKM, per germline. The CDR3 DNA follows: TGTGCCAGCAGTTTAGGGCAGGGCCATCAGCCCCAGCATTTT. It encodes CASSLGQGHQPQHF.

This chain connects TRBV19 to TRBJ2-2, with 7 positions matching TRBD2. Germline loops: CDR1 LNHDA, CDR2 SQIVND (reference sequence). This CDR3 region has 15 residues. Losses at the gene ends were 3 bases for V and 6 bases for J; bases not matched to a gene: 7. CDR3 coding DNA: TGTGCCAGTAGTATCGATGTGGGAGGGGCCGGGGAGCTGTTTTTT. Protein product: CASSIDVGGAGELFF.